What follows are 16 T cell receptor beta chains derived from one specimen sequenced in a study of blood T cell repertoires in COVID-19. The table came from immunoSEQ multiplex PCR; TCRdb's copy has only in-frame clones and leaves some out. The repertoire holds some 190,000 clones, 88% seen once, with roughly 1.6% in the top ten. The sequencing sample was made of peripheral blood. These receptor sequences come from a young man with active or convalescent COVID-19.

V and J are TRBV5-4 and TRBJ2-5; D is ambiguous. Trimming took 0 bases from V and 5 from J, leaving 11 bases between them. The CDR3 spans 14 residues. The V gene's germline CDR1 is SGHNT and CDR2 YYREEE (reference sequence). The CDR3 DNA sequence: TGTGCCAGCAGCTTGGGCTCGAGGAGTGAGACCCAGTACTTC. Its protein product is CASSLGSRSETQYF.

This chain joins TRBV4-3 and TRBJ2-3; TRBD2 aligns across 14 bases. The CDR3 sequence is 18 residues long. V was clipped by 1 base and J by 1 base; unmatched bases: 4. Germline CDR1 reads LGHNA; CDR2 reads YSLEER. The CDR3 bases are TGCGCCAGCAGCCAAGGGACTAGCGGGGGGTGGGGCACAGATACGCAGTATTTT. Translated, it gives CASSQGTSGGWGTDTQYF.

This rearrangement joins TRBV15 to TRBJ2-7, with D perhaps TRBD2 (5 bases). The CDR3 runs to 15 residues. V lost 4 bases and J 2 bases, leaving 15 bases between the germline ends. CDR1 LNHNV and CDR2 YYDKDF come from the germline V gene (reference sequence). The CDR3 nucleotides read TGTGCCACCAGCACCCAGCTTGGGAGCCCCTACGAGCAGTACTTC. This codes for CATSTQLGSPYEQYF.

This rearrangement joins TRBV5-1 to TRBJ2-7, with TRBD1 as a possible D gene (5 bases). V lost 5 bases, J lost 1 base, and 13 bases lay in between. Germline values: CDR1 SGHRS, CDR2 YFSETQ. The CDR3 runs to 14 residues. DNA of the CDR3: TGCGCCAGCAGAGTAACAGGTGATTCCTACGAGCAGTACTTC. Translation: CASRVTGDSYEQYF. Together with reference TRBV5-1 and TRBJ2-7, the CDR3 gives the full variable domain: KAGVTQTPRYLIKTRGQQVTLSCSPISGHRSVSWYQQTPGQGLQFLFEYFSETQRNKGNFPGRFSGRQFSNSRSEMNVSTLELGDSALYLCASRVTGDSYEQYFGPGTRLTVT.

This clone was observed once. The chain links TRBV10-3 to TRBJ1-3; D is ambiguous. The CDR3 is made up of 15 amino acids. Trimming took 0 bases from V and 4 from J, leaving 10 bases between them. Germline V gene lookup returns CDR1 ENHRY and CDR2 SYGVKD. CDR3 residues: CAISESSLYGNTIYF. As DNA, the CDR3 is TGTGCCATCAGTGAGTCGAGTCTTTACGGAAACACCATATATTTT.

The chain employs TRBV5-4 and TRBJ2-1, with 7 bases matching TRBD2. CDR3 length equals 16 residues. The germline CDR1 and CDR2 sequences are SGHNT and YYREEE (reference sequence). With V trimmed by 1 base and J by 4 bases, 8 bases remained unmatched. This chain's CDR3 is CASSLKLPGGYNEQFF. The CDR3 region has the DNA TGTGCCAGCAGCTTGAAACTACCGGGGGGATACAATGAGCAGTTCTTC.

This clone was detected only once. CDR3 bases: TGTGCCAGCAGTTACTCGCCGGACAGGGATACCGGGGAGCTGTTTTTT. Protein product: CASSYSPDRDTGELFF. This chain links TRBV6-2 or TRBV6-3 with TRBJ2-2, with TRBD1 matching over 8 bases. This CDR3 is 16 amino acids long. CDR1 is MNHEY and CDR2 is SVGEGT in the germline V gene. Trimming took 0 bases from V and 5 from J; bases not matched to a gene: 5.

V usage is TRBV6-2 or TRBV6-3 and J usage is TRBJ2-7; a possible D gene is TRBD2 (6 bases). V lost 2 bases and J 2 bases, leaving 10 bases between the germline ends. The CDR3 has 14 amino acids. The V gene's germline CDR1 is MNHEY and CDR2 SVGEGT. CDR3 amino acids: CASSYAGPTYEQYF. For the CDR3, the DNA is TGTGCCAGCAGTTACGCGGGACCGACCTACGAGCAGTACTTC.

The chain employs TRBV11-2 and TRBJ1-1, with TRBD1 matching 9 bases. The CDR3 has 16 amino acids. Germline CDR1 and CDR2: SGHAT and FQNNGV. V trimming: 5 bases; J trimming: 3 bases; junction bases outside the gene matches: 10. CDR3 DNA: TGTGCCAGCAGCCCCGGGACAGGGAGGGGGGACACTGAAGCTTTCTTT. This sequence encodes CASSPGTGRGDTEAFF.

Concerning this clone: This CDR3 is also generated by other DNA sequences in the sample. The CDR3 DNA sequence: TGTGCCAGCAGCGTAGCGGGGATGAACACTGAAGCTTTCTTT. It yields the protein CASSVAGMNTEAFF. The chain has TRBV9 and TRBJ1-1; D is undetermined. The ends were cut back, 0 bases at V and 0 bases at J, with 6 bases in the middle. CDR1 is SGDLS, CDR2 YYNGEE, per germline. The CDR3 spans 14 residues.

This chain joins TRBV5-1 and TRBJ2-3; a weak D match, TRBD2 (6 bases). Germline V CDR1 and CDR2: SGHRS, YFSETQ. Trimming cost V 5 bases and J 10 bases, with 14 bases left between them. There are 12 residues in the CDR3. CDR3 in DNA: TGCGCCAGCAGTCCCGACGGGGGAGCGCAGTATTTT. Its protein is CASSPDGGAQYF.

This rearrangement joins TRBV5-1 to TRBJ1-4; a possible D gene is TRBD1 (5 bases). This CDR3 has 14 residues. CDR1 and CDR2 (germline): SGHRS, YFSETQ. Trimming stripped 4 bases from V and 0 bases from J, with 7 bases between. CDR3 region: CASSAQATNEKLFF. CDR3 DNA: TGCGCCAGCAGCGCACAGGCAACTAATGAAAAACTGTTTTTT.

The V call is TRBV7-3, the J call TRBJ2-5; 12 nucleotides match TRBD1. This CDR3 spans 17 amino acids. With V trimmed by 2 bases and J by 5 bases, 9 bases remained unmatched. Germline CDR1 SGHTA, CDR2 FQGTGA. The CDR3 coding sequence is TGTGCCAGCAGCTTAGGCCTAGGGACAGGGGGCGGTGAGACCCAGTACTTC. Translating it yields CASSLGLGTGGGETQYF.

V usage is TRBV27 and J usage is TRBJ2-2, with a tentative D call TRBD1 (5 bases). Trimming took 5 bases from V and 3 from J, leaving 22 bases between them. Germline V gene sequence: CDR1 MNHEY, CDR2 SMNVEV (reference sequence). This CDR3 contains 18 residues. CDR3 loop: CASSPLHRQPGHTGELFF. The CDR3 nucleotides read TGTGCCAGCAGTCCCCTACACCGACAACCAGGGCACACCGGGGAGCTGTTTTTT.

The rearrangement uses TRBV19 and TRBJ1-4; D not resolved. With 6 bases removed from V and 0 bases from J, the gap between germline ends came to 8 bases. The CDR3 extends over 14 amino acids. The germline gives CDR1 LNHDA, CDR2 SQIVND (reference sequence). In DNA form, the CDR3 reads TGTGCCAGTAGCTCCGGGACAACTAATGAAAAACTGTTTTTT. Its translation: CASSSGTTNEKLFF.

This clone has a single count. The V call is TRBV5-4, the J call TRBJ2-7; possibly TRBD2 for D (6 bases). CDR3 length equals 15 residues. The germline CDR1 and CDR2 sequences are SGHNT and YYREEE (reference sequence). V lost 2 bases and J lost 3, with 15 bases in between. CDR3 region: CASSLPGTGNYEQYF. CDR3 bases: TGTGCCAGCAGCTTACCCGGGACTGGAAACTACGAGCAGTACTTC.